The T cell receptor beta chain under discussion was sequenced for a study of cytomegalovirus exposure and HLA in healthy donors. Study-wide results and caveats: CMV serostatus was the only recorded immune exposure for donors. Other equally common chains were less clonally expanded than HLA-associated TCR beta chains, a later analysis showed.

The PCR contained 60 Vbeta and 13 Jbeta primers. This table comes from immunoSEQ multiplex PCR, and its TCRdb copy is limited to in-frame clones, with some not included. The profile shows hundreds of thousands of clones, under 80% of them singletons. Germline CDR1 and CDR2: SGHRS and YFSETQ. V lost 2 bases and J 4 bases, leaving 12 bases between the germline ends. CDR3 length equals 15 residues. Turning to this clone: The antigen is not known.

The receptor comes from a female donor in good health and CMV-seronegative. The sequencing input was PBMCs. This chain links TRBV5-1 with TRBJ2-2, with D perhaps matching TRBD1 (5 bases). This chain's CDR3 is CASSFSGFGTGELFF. Here the CDR3 DNA reads TGCGCCAGCAGCTTTTCAGGGTTCGGCACCGGGGAGCTGTTTTTT.